Listed below are T cell receptor beta chains from one sample, sequenced in a study of shared clonotypes between healthy human individuals. Sequencing was performed with immunoSEQ multiplex PCR; in TCRdb, only in-frame clones are kept and a portion is missing. The sample lists some 1,100,000 clones, about 80% occurring once. Sequenced input: memory CD4+ T cells from PBMCs. These receptors originate from a man aged 18 to 30 in good health. Some clones in this sample may be carry-over from other donors' samples. Each CDR3 is given with its conserved first and last residue. Fields, in order: clone size, D gene, V gene, J gene, CDR3 protein, CDR3 DNA. The D gene is left open where the match is weak. Some rows mark clone size as missing; the rest say once, few, many or name a class of expanded clone.

few	.	TRBV7-9	TRBJ2-7	CASSPHISSYEQYF	TGTGCCAGCAGTCCCCACATTAGCTCCTACGAGCAGTACTTC
once	.	TRBV2	TRBJ2-6	CASSFEGSGANVLTF	TGTGCCAGCAGCTTCGAGGGATCTGGGGCCAACGTCCTGACTTTC
.	.	TRBV27	TRBJ2-3	CASSLGTVNTDTQYF	TGTGCCAGCAGCCTCGGGACGGTTAACACAGATACGCAGTATTTT
.	.	TRBV5-1	TRBJ1-2	CASSSFGLDNYGYTF	TGCGCCAGCAGCTCGTTTGGCCTGGACAACTATGGCTACACCTTC
.	TRBD2	TRBV5-1	TRBJ2-3	CASSTRTSGQDTQYF	TGCGCCAGCAGCACAAGGACTAGCGGGCAAGATACGCAGTATTTT
.	TRBD1	TRBV28	TRBJ2-1	CASSPRPGTGSDEQFF	TGTGCCAGCAGTCCTCGTCCCGGGACAGGGTCCGATGAGCAGTTCTTC
.	.	TRBV27	TRBJ1-4	CASSFSGFSMGHNEKLFF	TGTGCCAGCAGTTTCTCAGGATTTAGTATGGGACATAATGAAAAACTGTTTTTT
.	TRBD2	TRBV7-6	TRBJ2-1	CASSLVFLAGNNEQFF	TGTGCCAGCAGCTTAGTGTTTCTAGCGGGTAACAATGAGCAGTTCTTC
.	TRBD2	TRBV2	TRBJ2-7	CASSHLAGYEQYF	TGTGCCAGCAGCCACCTAGCGGGCTACGAGCAGTACTTC
once	.	TRBV5-6	TRBJ1-5	CASSRVGDPGQPQHF	TGTGCCAGCAGCCGGGTGGGGGACCCAGGTCAGCCCCAGCATTTT
.	TRBD1	TRBV18	TRBJ2-7	CASSPSGQGREQYF	TGTGCCAGCTCACCATCGGGACAGGGGCGAGAGCAGTACTTC
.	.	TRBV18	TRBJ1-1	CASSPWDTYTEAFF	TGTGCCAGCTCACCCTGGGACACCTACACTGAAGCTTTCTTT
.	.	TRBV4-1	TRBJ1-1	CASSQVPDRSPEAFF	TGCGCCAGCAGCCAAGTCCCTGACAGGAGCCCTGAAGCTTTCTTT
.	.	TRBV19	TRBJ1-5	CASSNWSNQPQHF	TGTGCCAGTAGTAACTGGAGCAATCAGCCCCAGCATTTT
.	TRBD1	TRBV5-1	TRBJ2-1	CASTKGTGGLRWDEQFF	TGCGCCAGCACCAAGGGGACAGGGGGGCTTAGATGGGATGAGCAGTTCTTC
.	.	TRBV19	TRBJ1-2	CASSTRHVGYTF	TGTGCCAGTAGTACCCGACATGTCGGCTACACCTTC
.	.	TRBV18	TRBJ1-2	CASSPGTNYGYTF	TGTGCCAGCTCACCGGGAACCAACTATGGCTACACCTTC